This entry describes one TCR beta chain. Assay: immunoSEQ multiplex PCR; the TCRdb copy retains only in-frame clones and omits some. The data contain 25,000 to 35,000 clones, more than 60% of them singletons. The sample comes from a study of PD-1 blockade in classical Hodgkin lymphoma. The germline V and J ends were trimmed by 6 bases and 6 bases, with 10 bases remaining between them. This CDR3 has 12 residues. Germline CDR1 is MNHEY and CDR2 is SMNVEV (reference sequence). Each of the patients experienced relapse following autologous stem cell transplantation, and their brentuximab vedotin exposure differed.

This TCR came from a human donor with classical Hodgkin lymphoma. The genes are TRBV27 and TRBJ2-3; a weak D match, TRBD1 (5 bases). Sample: peripheral blood mononuclear cells (PBMCs), taken before the second cycle of nivolumab. CDR3 in DNA: TGTGCCAGCAGCCCAGGGTGGGATACGCAGTATTTT. Encoded protein: CASSPGWDTQYF.